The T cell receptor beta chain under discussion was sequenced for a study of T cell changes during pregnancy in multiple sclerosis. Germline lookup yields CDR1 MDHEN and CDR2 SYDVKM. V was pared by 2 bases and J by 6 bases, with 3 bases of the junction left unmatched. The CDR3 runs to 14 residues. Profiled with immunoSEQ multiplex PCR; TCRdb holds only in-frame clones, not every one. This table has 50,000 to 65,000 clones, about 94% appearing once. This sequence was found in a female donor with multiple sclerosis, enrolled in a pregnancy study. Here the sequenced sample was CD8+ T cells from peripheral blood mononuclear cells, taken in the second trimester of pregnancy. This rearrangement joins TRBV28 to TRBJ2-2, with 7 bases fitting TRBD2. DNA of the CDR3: TGTGCCAGCAGTTTAACTAGCGTAGCCGGGGAGCTGTTTTTT. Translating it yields CASSLTSVAGELFF.